The 27 T cell receptor beta chains below come from one sample, sequenced in a study of control samples from healthy donors and cancer patients (dated by TCRdb to 2019 to 2021). Receptors were amplified or captured by the immunoSEQ multiplex PCR assay. What TCRdb holds here is the immuneACCESS table cut down to in-frame rearrangements. Part of the clones is not present; checked against another copy, under half of the missing clones reflect an unresolved V gene, and the others are unexplained. The sample has about 150,000 clones on record, roughly 89% of them singletons. Of the sample, just under 5% falls within the top ten clones. The sequencing input was blood. The receptors originated from a man aged 25-40 years in good health.

The J gene is TRBJ2-3, the V gene TRBV11-2; maybe TRBD1 (5 bases). Germline values: CDR1 SGHAT, CDR2 FQNNGV. Trimming removed 6 bases from V and 1 base from J, with 17 bases in between. The CDR3 has 16 amino acids. Written as DNA, the CDR3 is TGTGCCAGCAGGAGGCAGGGATCGTTTCGCACAGATACGCAGTATTTT. This codes for CASRRQGSFRTDTQYF.

The rearrangement uses TRBV12-3 or TRBV12-4 and TRBJ1-6, with D unresolved. The V end lost 3 bases, the J end lost 10 bases, and 10 bases lay between the germline ends. CDR3 size: 13 residues. CDR3 sequence (DNA): TGTGCCAGCAGTTTCCCCCAGCCATCACCCCTCCACTTT. Amino acids: CASSFPQPSPLHF.

The table lists this clone with a few counts. The rearrangement uses TRBV5-6 and TRBJ1-5; D uncertain. CDR1 is SGHDT and CDR2 is YYEEEE in the germline V gene. The CDR3 contains 15 residues. Trimming stripped 4 bases from V and 5 bases from J, with 16 bases between. The CDR3 DNA reads as TGTGCCAGCAGCACTCACCTGGGGTACTATCAGCCCCAGCATTTT. Translating it yields CASSTHLGYYQPQHF.

V gene TRBV30 combines with J gene TRBJ2-7; 8 nucleotides align to TRBD2. Per germline, CDR1 GTSNPN and CDR2 SVGIG (reference sequence). The CDR3 is 13 residues long. Trimming removed 3 bases from V and 6 bases from J; junction bases left unmatched: 7. DNA of the CDR3: TGTGCCTGGAGACAGCGGGAGACGGGCGAGCAGTACTTC. Protein sequence: CAWRQRETGEQYF.

The J gene is TRBJ1-5, the V gene TRBV21-1; the table assigns TRBD1, which was not confirmed against the DNA. TRBV21-1 is given as a pseudogene. The CDR3 consists of 18 residues. This CDR3 is CASSPRATTGDSNQPQHF. The CDR3 DNA is TGTGCCAGCAGCCCTAGAGCCACGACAGGGGATAGCAATCAGCCCCAGCATTTT.

The table lists this clone with a count of one. The chain employs TRBV4-1 and TRBJ1-1, with D unclear. This CDR3 contains 12 residues. CDR1 is MGHRA, CDR2 YSYEKL, per germline. Trimming removed 3 bases at V and 7 bases at J, with 9 bases between. CDR3 region: CASSQDGLEAFF. The CDR3 DNA follows: TGCGCCAGCAGCCAGGACGGCCTTGAAGCTTTCTTT.

This chain links TRBV12-3 or TRBV12-4 with TRBJ1-6, with no clear D. Trimming took off 7 bases at V and 7 bases at J, with 11 bases between the two ends. There are 13 residues in the CDR3. CDR3 sequence (DNA): TGTGCCAGCACCCGGAAGGAGAATTCACCCCTCCACTTT. Translated, it gives CASTRKENSPLHF.

This clone was detected only a few times. CDR3 sequence: CASSPLSTDTQYF. In nucleotides, the CDR3 is TGTGCCAGCTCACCCCTCAGCACAGATACGCAGTATTTT. This rearrangement joins TRBV18 to TRBJ2-3; no reliable D call. The CDR3 sequence is 13 residues long. Germline values: CDR1 KGHSH, CDR2 LQKENI. Trimming took 3 bases from V and 0 from J, leaving 4 bases between them.

This rearrangement joins TRBV10-3 to TRBJ2-7; TRBD2 matches at 7 bases. Germline V gives CDR1 ENHRY, CDR2 SYGVKD. The CDR3 contains 14 residues. The ends lost 9 bases at V and 4 bases at J; junction bases unmatched: 12. CDR3 in amino acids: CAMRREEALYEQYF. The CDR3 DNA reads as TGTGCCATGAGACGGGAGGAAGCCTTGTACGAGCAGTACTTC.

This clone turned up a few times. The chain recombines TRBV11-3 with TRBJ2-1; D is ambiguous. V was trimmed by 3 bases and J by 3 bases, leaving 9 bases between them. The CDR3 is made up of 14 amino acids. Germline V gives CDR1 SGHNT, CDR2 YENEEA. This CDR3 is CASSFLQHYNEQFF. The CDR3 DNA reads TGTGCCAGCAGCTTTTTGCAGCACTACAATGAGCAGTTCTTC.

The chain uses TRBV7-2 and TRBJ2-2; D unresolved. V lost 5 bases and J lost 6, with 13 bases in between. The CDR3 covers 14 residues. Germline assignment: CDR1 SGHTA and CDR2 FQGNSA. The CDR3 DNA reads as TGTGCCAGCAGCCCCGAAACCGCGTCCGGGGAGCTGTTTTTT. This encodes CASSPETASGELFF. Drawing the rest from reference TRBV7-2 and TRBJ2-2, the complete variable domain is GAGVSQSPSNKVTEKGKDVELRCDPISGHTALYWYRQSLGQGLEFLIYFQGNSAPDKSGLPSDRFSAERTGGSVSTLTIQRTQQEDSAVYLCASSPETASGELFFGEGSRLTVL.

The chain employs TRBV19 and TRBJ1-3, with a tentative D call TRBD1 (6 bases). Germline loops: CDR1 LNHDA, CDR2 SQIVND (reference sequence). The CDR3 sequence is 13 residues long. The CDR3 protein is CGRGGLSGNTIYF. CDR3 in DNA: TGTGGCAGGGGAGGACTCTCTGGAAACACCATATATTTT. The full variable domain, in which reference TRBV19 and TRBJ1-3 provide the parts outside the CDR3, is DGGITQSPKYLFRKEGQNVTLSCEQNLNHDAMYWYRQDPGQGLRLIYYSQIVNDFQKGDIAEGYSVSREKKESFPLTVTSAQKNPTAFYLCGRGGLSGNTIYFGEGSWLTVV.

This clone was seen only a few times. The chain couples TRBV5-1 to TRBJ1-2, with D unclear. This CDR3 contains 14 residues. The germline CDR1 and CDR2 sequences are SGHRS and YFSETQ. Trimming took off 1 base at V and 6 bases at J, with 13 bases between the two ends. CDR3 region: CASSLYVSDDGYTF. CDR3 DNA: TGCGCCAGCAGCTTGTATGTTAGCGACGATGGCTACACCTTC.

V is TRBV18 and J is TRBJ2-7, with D possibly TRBD2 on 7 matching bases. Trimming removed 3 bases from V and 4 bases from J, with 10 bases in between. This CDR3 spans 13 amino acids. The germline V gene has CDR1 KGHSH and CDR2 LQKENI. The DNA of the CDR3 is TGTGCCAGCTCACCGAGGGGGGGTTACGAGCAGTACTTC. Its translation: CASSPRGGYEQYF.

This chain links TRBV5-6 with TRBJ2-7, with 8 bases identical to TRBD1. The length of the CDR3 is 16 residues. In germline, CDR1 is SGHDT, CDR2 YYEEEE. The junction had 14 bases not matched to a gene; V was cut back by 5 bases and J by 4 bases. CDR3 region: CASRNNGQGFRYEQYF. The CDR3 DNA is TGTGCCAGCAGAAATAATGGACAGGGCTTTCGTTACGAGCAGTACTTC.

J is TRBJ2-1 and V is TRBV6-4; tentative D call: TRBD2 (6 bases). The CDR3 length is 15 residues. CDR1 is MRHNA and CDR2 is SNTAGT in the germline V gene. The germline V and J ends were trimmed by 0 bases and 1 base, with 7 bases remaining between them. The DNA of the CDR3 is TGTGCCAGCAGTGACTCTGCGGGATCCTACAATGAGCAGTTCTTC. As protein: CASSDSAGSYNEQFF.

As for this clone: Just one base apart from a much larger clone, this may be a read error. The chain is built from TRBV6-5 and TRBJ2-6; D call uncertain. Germline V lookup: CDR1 MNHEY, CDR2 SVGAGI. The ends were cut back, 1 base at V and 3 bases at J, with 1 base in the middle. The CDR3 length is 13 residues. The CDR3 coding sequence is TGTGCCAGCAGTTACTTTGGGGCCAACGTCCTGACTTTC. Its translation is CASSYFGANVLTF.

The rearrangement joins TRBV19 to TRBJ1-4; 8 bases are shared with TRBD1. Germline V CDR1 and CDR2: LNHDA, SQIVND (reference sequence). The CDR3 sequence is 15 residues long. The junction had 10 bases not matched to a gene; V was cut back by 6 bases and J by 7 bases. The CDR3 DNA reads TGTGCCAGTAGGATCCCAGGGGGCGAGATTGAAAAACTGTTTTTT. Amino acid sequence: CASRIPGGEIEKLFF.

J is TRBJ2-1 and V is TRBV7-3; tentatively, D is TRBD1 or TRBD2 (5 bases each). Germline V lookup: CDR1 SGHTA, CDR2 FQGTGA. This CDR3 has 13 residues. V lost 5 bases to trimming and J lost 7 bases, with 12 bases between them. CDR3 DNA sequence: TGTGCCAGCAGCAGGGGAGAAAGGAATGAGCAGTTCTTC. Translated, it gives CASSRGERNEQFF.

The V and J genes are TRBV4-2 and TRBJ2-6; TRBD2 aligns across 10 bases. The ends lost 7 bases at V and 0 bases at J; junction bases unmatched: 12. The length of the CDR3 is 19 residues. Per germline, CDR1 LGHNA and CDR2 YNFKEQ. The CDR3 region is CASTKSLAGVSSGANVLTF. For the CDR3, the DNA is TGTGCCAGCACTAAGAGCCTAGCGGGGGTGAGCTCTGGGGCCAACGTCCTGACTTTC.

The rearrangement links TRBV14 to TRBJ2-4; a possible D gene is TRBD2 (6 bases). The CDR3 spans 17 residues. Germline V gene sequence: CDR1 SGHDN, CDR2 FVKESK. The V gene lost 4 bases and the J gene lost 1 base, with 17 bases spanning the gap. The CDR3 here is CASSRTKAGFAKNIQYF. The CDR3 bases are TGTGCCAGCAGCCGAACTAAGGCGGGGTTTGCCAAAAACATTCAGTACTTC.

V gene TRBV10-3 combines with J gene TRBJ2-1; weak D call: TRBD2 (5 bases). The V and J ends lost 6 bases and 7 bases respectively, with 10 bases between them. The CDR3 is 12 amino acids. CDR1 ENHRY and CDR2 SYGVKD come from the germline V gene. This CDR3 reads CAIREGKNEQFF. The CDR3 bases are TGTGCCATCAGAGAGGGTAAAAATGAGCAGTTCTTC.

A single count supports this clone. At the DNA level, this CDR3 is encoded by other sequences in the same sample as well. J is TRBJ1-2 and V is TRBV9; 9 bases match TRBD1. The CDR3 covers 14 residues. Germline V gene sequence: CDR1 SGDLS, CDR2 YYNGEE. The junction had 0 bases not matched to a gene; V was cut back by 0 bases and J by 3 bases. CDR3 sequence reads: CASSVGQGDYGYTF. CDR3 in DNA: TGTGCCAGCAGCGTAGGACAGGGGGACTATGGCTACACCTTC.

The chain couples TRBV7-6 to TRBJ2-3, with 11 bases fitting TRBD1. CDR3 length: 15 residues. Trimming at V came to 5 bases and at J to 4 bases, leaving 5 bases not matched to a gene. CDR1 SGHVS and CDR2 FNYEAQ come from the germline V gene. CDR3 in amino acids: CASSPGQGAADTQYF. The CDR3 coding sequence is TGTGCCAGCAGCCCTGGACAGGGGGCAGCAGATACGCAGTATTTT.

This clone was detected only once. The J gene is TRBJ2-3, the V gene TRBV9; D is possibly TRBD2 (5 bases). This CDR3 spans 15 amino acids. The ends were cut back, 1 base at V and 4 bases at J, with 13 bases in the middle. The germline CDR1 and CDR2 sequences are SGDLS and YYNGEE. For the CDR3, the DNA is TGTGCCAGCAGCGTAACCTCAGCGGAGCCAGATACGCAGTATTTT. It specifies CASSVTSAEPDTQYF.

The J gene is TRBJ2-7, the V gene TRBV4-1; 7 bases map to TRBD2. Germline-derived CDR1 and CDR2 are MGHRA and YSYEKL. After removal of 3 bases from V and 0 bases from J, the junction contained 2 bases not matched to a gene. This CDR3 comprises 14 residues. The CDR3 region is CASSQRESSYEQYF. The DNA for the CDR3 is TGCGCCAGCAGCCAGCGGGAGAGCTCCTACGAGCAGTACTTC.

J is TRBJ2-7 and V is TRBV6-2 or TRBV6-3; no reliable D call. V lost 6 bases and J 3 bases, leaving 9 bases between the germline ends. CDR3 length: 12 amino acids. CDR1 is MNHEY and CDR2 is SVGEGT in the germline V gene. Here the CDR3 reads CASSLTLYEQYF. The DNA for the CDR3 is TGTGCCAGCAGCCTGACACTCTACGAGCAGTACTTC.